Listed here are 16 T cell receptor beta chains from one sample, sequenced in a study of T-cell memory formation after mild COVID-19. Each CDR3 protein is one row after TCRdb ran MiXCR on the 5' RACE reads. Among almost 250,000 distinct CDR3 sequences listed, 15% were seen once. The sequenced sample consisted of PBMCs or a T cell subset sorted from them (not recorded which). These receptors were obtained from an adult woman who had mild COVID-19 (a few samples of this study predate the infection). Cell type and time point are not known.

This clonotype was seen only a few times. The chain has TRBV29-1 and TRBJ2-5; TRBD1 aligns across 8 bases. CDR1 is SQVTM, CDR2 ANQGSEA, per germline. After removal of 7 bases from V and 5 bases from J, the junction contained 0 bases not matched to a gene. The CDR3 is 10 amino acids. CDR3 protein: CSAGGETQYF. The CDR3 nucleotides read TGCAGCGCAGGGGGCGAGACCCAGTACTTC. Filled out from reference TRBV29-1 and TRBJ2-5, the complete variable domain reads SAVISQKPSRDICQRGTSLTIQCQVDSQVTMMFWYRQQPGQSLTLIATANQGSEATYESGFVIDKFPISRPNLTFSTLTVSNMSPEDSSIYLCSAGGETQYFGPGTRLLVL.

This clonotype was observed many times. CDR3 nucleotides: TGTGCCAGCAGTTTTGGGAGCACAATAAACACTGAAGCTTTCTTT. Protein sequence: CASSFGSTINTEAFF. The rearrangement joins TRBV12-3 or TRBV12-4 to TRBJ1-1; no definite D call. Between the trimmed V and J ends, which lost 3 bases and 2 bases, there was a span of 13 bases. The CDR3 has 15 residues.

This clonotype was seen a few times. The chain has TRBV5-1 and TRBJ2-1; D not certain. CDR1 is SGHRS and CDR2 is YFSETQ in the germline V gene. V was trimmed by 4 bases and J by 6 bases, leaving 8 bases between them. The CDR3 covers 12 residues. CDR3 residues: CASSPVSNEQFF. In DNA, the CDR3 is TGCGCCAGCAGCCCTGTGTCCAATGAGCAGTTCTTC.

This clonotype has a handful of counts. The chain combines TRBV7-9 with TRBJ1-1, with D perhaps TRBD1 (5 bases). The V gene lost 1 base and the J gene lost 11 bases, with 14 bases spanning the gap. CDR1 is SEHNR and CDR2 is FQNEAQ in the germline V gene (reference sequence). This CDR3 is 13 amino acids long. For the CDR3, the DNA is TGTGCCAGCAGCTTAGAGGGCAGGGTCCGGGCTTTCTTT. Translated: CASSLEGRVRAFF.

V is TRBV5-1 and J is TRBJ1-3; 8 bases fit TRBD1. Germline-derived CDR1 and CDR2 are SGHRS and YFSETQ. The CDR3 loop spans 14 amino acids. Trimming removed 7 bases from V and 1 base from J; junction bases left unmatched: 4. The CDR3 region is CASGTGGSGNTIYF. In nucleotides, the CDR3 is TGCGCCAGCGGAACAGGGGGATCTGGAAACACCATATATTTT.

The chain recombines TRBV3-1 with TRBJ1-1; D might be TRBD1 (6 bases). With 1 base removed from V and 8 bases from J, the gap between germline ends came to 11 bases. Germline V gene lookup returns CDR1 LGHDT and CDR2 YNNKEL (reference sequence). The CDR3 runs to 13 residues. This chain's CDR3 is CASSQAVGTEAFF. The CDR3 coding sequence is TGTGCCAGCAGCCAAGCGGTCGGGACAGAAGCTTTCTTT.

This rearrangement joins TRBV7-3 to TRBJ2-1; 7 positions match TRBD2. V was clipped by 6 bases and J by 8 bases; unmatched bases: 13. The CDR3 runs to 15 residues. Germline V gene data show CDR1 as SGHTA and CDR2 as FQGTGA. The CDR3 here is CASSSRTSVMDEQFF. The CDR3 coding sequence is TGTGCCAGCAGTAGTAGGACTAGTGTTATGGATGAGCAGTTCTTC.

In this sample, this clonotype turned up many times. The genes are TRBV20-1 and TRBJ1-1; D not resolved. Germline assignment: CDR1 DFQATT and CDR2 SNEGSKA (reference sequence). Trimming cost V 4 bases and J 2 bases, with 14 bases left between them. This CDR3 has 14 residues. CDR3 residues: CSAKDPRHNTEAFF. The CDR3 DNA reads as TGCAGTGCTAAGGACCCCCGGCATAACACTGAAGCTTTCTTT.

This clonotype appeared a few times. V and J are TRBV27 and TRBJ1-2; TRBD1 matches 7 bases. The CDR3 loop spans 15 amino acids. In germline, CDR1 is MNHEY, CDR2 SMNVEV (reference sequence). With 5 bases clipped from V and 2 bases from J, the junction kept 8 bases outside the gene matches. The CDR3 here is CASSPQGKKNYGYTF. CDR3 DNA sequence: TGTGCCAGCAGTCCACAGGGGAAAAAGAACTATGGCTACACCTTC.

J is TRBJ2-5 and V is TRBV5-4; 8 bases are shared with TRBD2. The CDR3 covers 14 residues. V shed 4 bases, J shed 4 bases, and the junction held 6 bases outside the gene matches. Germline V gene lookup returns CDR1 SGHNT and CDR2 YYREEE (reference sequence). CDR3 DNA: TGTGCCAGCAGCCCTGGGACTAGTAGAGAGACCCAGTACTTC. Translated: CASSPGTSRETQYF.

V usage is TRBV30 and J usage is TRBJ2-5; 7 positions match TRBD2. Trimming removed 4 bases from V and 5 bases from J; junction bases left unmatched: 4. Germline values: CDR1 GTSNPN, CDR2 SVGIG (reference sequence). The CDR3 sequence is 12 residues long. The CDR3 DNA reads TGTGCCTGGACGGGGGGATGGGAGACCCAGTACTTC. It yields the protein CAWTGGWETQYF.

The chain is built from TRBV20-1 and TRBJ1-3, with 8 bases aligning to TRBD1. This CDR3 has 16 residues. V lost 2 bases and J lost 0; bases outside the gene matches: 6. Germline CDR1 reads DFQATT; CDR2 reads SNEGSKA (reference sequence). The CDR3: CSARNPTGGSGNTIYF. The CDR3 nucleotides are TGCAGTGCTAGAAATCCAACAGGGGGCTCTGGAAACACCATATATTTT.

There are a few counts of this clonotype. The junction shows a germline mismatch at one end, possibly a read error. This chain connects TRBV20-1 to TRBJ1-2; D is ambiguous. This CDR3 spans 14 amino acids. Germline V gene lookup returns CDR1 DFQATT and CDR2 SNEGSKA (reference sequence). The CDR3 DNA reads as TGCAGTGGGTGGATCAGGTCCGCTAACTGTGGCTACACCTTC. Translation: CSGWIRSANCGYTF.

The chain is built from TRBV6-5 and TRBJ2-2, with 14 bases that match TRBD2. There are 17 residues in the CDR3. With 5 bases clipped from V and 7 bases from J, the junction kept 9 bases outside the gene matches. Germline V lookup: CDR1 MNHEY, CDR2 SVGAGI. This chain's CDR3 is CASSGPGLAGASGELFF. The CDR3 nucleotides are TGTGCCAGCAGTGGGCCGGGACTAGCGGGAGCTAGCGGGGAGCTGTTTTTT.

This clonotype was recorded a few times. The chain is built from TRBV15 and TRBJ2-1; the D gene is possibly TRBD2 (7 bases). CDR3 size: 15 residues. Per germline, CDR1 LNHNV and CDR2 YYDKDF (reference sequence). V was trimmed by 3 bases and J by 8 bases, leaving 17 bases between them. CDR3 amino acids: CATSRRGRKEDEQFF. In DNA, the CDR3 is TGTGCCACCAGCAGGCGGGGGCGGAAAGAGGATGAGCAGTTCTTC.

The rearrangement links TRBV7-6 to TRBJ2-3, with D perhaps matching TRBD2 (6 bases). The germline V gene encodes CDR1 SGHVS and CDR2 FNYEAQ. V lost 6 bases and J lost 6, with 10 bases in between. This CDR3 contains 12 residues. In DNA, the CDR3 is TGTGCCAGCAGGGGGAGCGGGGATACGCAGTATTTT. This gives the protein CASRGSGDTQYF.